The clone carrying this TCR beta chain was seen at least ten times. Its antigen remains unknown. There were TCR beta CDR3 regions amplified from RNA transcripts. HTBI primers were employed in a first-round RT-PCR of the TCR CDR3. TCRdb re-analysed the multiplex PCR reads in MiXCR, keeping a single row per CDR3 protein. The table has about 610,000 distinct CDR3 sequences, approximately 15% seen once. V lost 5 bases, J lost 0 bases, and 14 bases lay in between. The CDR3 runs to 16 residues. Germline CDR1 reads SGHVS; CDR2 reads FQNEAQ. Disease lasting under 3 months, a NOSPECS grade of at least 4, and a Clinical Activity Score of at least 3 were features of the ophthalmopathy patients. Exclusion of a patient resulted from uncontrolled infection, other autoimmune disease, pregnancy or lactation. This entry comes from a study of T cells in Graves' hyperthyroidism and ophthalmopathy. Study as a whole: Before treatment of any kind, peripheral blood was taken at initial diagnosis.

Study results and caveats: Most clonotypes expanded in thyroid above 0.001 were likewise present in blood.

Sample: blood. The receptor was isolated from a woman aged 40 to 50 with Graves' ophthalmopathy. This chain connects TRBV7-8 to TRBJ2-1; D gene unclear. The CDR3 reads CASSRSTLSSYNEQFF. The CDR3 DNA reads TGTGCCAGCAGCCGATCGACTTTGAGCTCCTACAATGAGCAGTTCTTC.